This TCR beta chain was sequenced during a study of blood T cell repertoires in COVID-19 (dated by TCRdb to about 2020). Notes on the research overall: Samples covering the acute and convalescent phases of COVID-19 were provided by collaborators in the United States, Italy and Spain. The material from the prospective study consisted of cDNA or gDNA derived from T cells, B-cell-depleted T cells, or PBMCs. The dataset comprised deeply sampled blood TCRbeta repertoires from subjects exposed to, actively infected with, or recovered from COVID-19. A freely available public database, intended as a resource for researchers studying the immune response to SARS-CoV-2, is where the repertoires were released. The samples were drawn from two sources: the first 160 participants of the ongoing ImmuneRACE study, and 950 to 1,500 subjects contributed by 6 global collaborators. The sample metadata nearly always contained a de-identified subject ID, COVID-19 status, age in years and sex. HLA class I and class II types, where available, came from metadata supplied by the sample provider rather than from assay-based typing.

The collaborating institutions used their own protocols to collect whole blood in K2EDTA tubes. Collaborator samples were shipped for TCRbeta analysis as frozen whole blood, isolated PBMCs, or DNA extracted from either sample type. TCRbeta CDR3 regions were amplified from genomic DNA using the immunoSEQ Assay, a bias-controlled multiplex PCR. From the authors' description of their analysis: Nucleated cell counts per sample were estimated from amplification of reference gene primers within the assay. To quantify the absolute abundance of each unique TCRbeta CDR3 rearrangement, sequence reads were collapsed and filtered. For each sample, productive Simpson clonality was calculated as the square root of Simpson's diversity index across productive rearrangements. TCRdb re-hosts the immuneACCESS table, in-frame sequences only. Its copies lack some clones; in the studies checked, an unresolved V gene accounts for under half of them, and the cause for the rest is not known. That table gives V, J and clone size, and the DNA gave D and trimming. The sample table contains 70,000 to 100,000 clones; only one count was recorded for about nine tenths of them. The ten top clones hold over 35% of the sample.

CDR1 and CDR2, per the germline V gene, are MNHNS and SASEGT. Compared with germline, V lacks 6 bases and J lacks 4 bases; bases without a gene match: 11. The CDR3 sequence holds 15 residues, the cysteine and phenylalanine included. Just the 45-base CDR3 DNA is kept, in frame starting at base 1. Notes on this clone: Its binding antigen is unknown. Per-base quality was not reported, and no clone a single base away is much larger than it.

General conclusions and limits of the study: Clinical and demographic metadata were provided uncurated, with the amount varying by source and participant.

This TCR came from a human donor in a cohort sampled during active COVID-19. The sequenced material came from peripheral blood. The chain employs TRBV6-1 and TRBJ2-7; TRBD2 aligns with 8 central bases. The CDR3 amino acid sequence is: CASRNLGAGGYEQYF. At the DNA level, the sequence is TGTGCCAGCAGGAACCTGGGGGCGGGGGGATACGAGCAGTACTTC.